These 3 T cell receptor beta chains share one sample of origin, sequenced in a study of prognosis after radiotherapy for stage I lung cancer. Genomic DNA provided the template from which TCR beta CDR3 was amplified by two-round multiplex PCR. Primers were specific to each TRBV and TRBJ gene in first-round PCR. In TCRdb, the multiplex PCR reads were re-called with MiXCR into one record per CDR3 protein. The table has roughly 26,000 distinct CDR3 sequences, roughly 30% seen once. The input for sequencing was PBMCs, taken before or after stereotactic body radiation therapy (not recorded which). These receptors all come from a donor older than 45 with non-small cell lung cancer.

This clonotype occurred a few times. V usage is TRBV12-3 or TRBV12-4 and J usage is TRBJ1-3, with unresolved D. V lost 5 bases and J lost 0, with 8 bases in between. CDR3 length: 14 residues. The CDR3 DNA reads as TGTGCCAGCAGTCAAGGCAGCTCTGGAAACACCATATATTTT. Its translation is CASSQGSSGNTIYF.

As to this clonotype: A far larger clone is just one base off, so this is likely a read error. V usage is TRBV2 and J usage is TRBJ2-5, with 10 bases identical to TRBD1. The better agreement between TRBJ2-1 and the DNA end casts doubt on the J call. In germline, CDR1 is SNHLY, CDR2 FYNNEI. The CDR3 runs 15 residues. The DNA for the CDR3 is TGTGCCAGCATCCCCCGGGACAGGGGAATGGATGAGCAGTTCTTC. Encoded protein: CASIPRDRGMDEQFF.

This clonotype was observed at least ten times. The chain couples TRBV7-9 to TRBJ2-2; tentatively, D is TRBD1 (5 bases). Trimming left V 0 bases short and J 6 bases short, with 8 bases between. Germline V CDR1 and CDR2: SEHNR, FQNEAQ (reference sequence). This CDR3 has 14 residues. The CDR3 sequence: CASSLAAGSGELFF. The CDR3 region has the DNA TGTGCCAGCAGCTTAGCGGCAGGGTCCGGGGAGCTGTTTTTT.